This TCR beta chain was documented in a study of cytomegalovirus exposure and HLA in healthy donors. The overall study: Out of around 360 genotyped donors, about 84% belonged to the Caucasian-associated ancestry cluster.

Regarding the study as a whole: In a later analysis, specific HLA alleles were associated with 15,000 to 20,000 TCR beta sequences at a 0.05 false discovery rate.

With respect to this clone: Its antigen is as yet unknown.

The PCR was carried out with 60 Vbeta primers and 13 Jbeta primers. Per the original data handling: In a later analysis, the count reached some 73 million unique TCR beta chains, with 10 million to 14 million shared. Sequenced by immunoSEQ multiplex PCR; TCRdb stores in-frame clones only, minus some. V and J calls and clone size come straight from that table; D and trimming were deduced from the DNA. The data show about 110,000 clones, under 80% seen once. Nominally healthy donors were sampled, though unrecorded immune exposures were likely. CDR1 is SEHNR, CDR2 FQNEAQ, per germline (reference sequence). The CDR3 loop spans 18 amino acids.

Sequences were obtained from PBMCs. The source of this sequence is a woman between 50 and 59 years old in good health and CMV-seropositive. The rearrangement links TRBV7-9 to TRBJ2-3, with TRBD1 as a possible D gene (5 bases). The J call may be incorrect, as the DNA end agrees better with TRBJ1-5. The CDR3 here is CASSPGTRLDANTDTQHF. The CDR3 region has the DNA TGTGCCAGCAGCCCTGGGACTAGATTAGACGCCAACACAGATACGCAGCATTTT.